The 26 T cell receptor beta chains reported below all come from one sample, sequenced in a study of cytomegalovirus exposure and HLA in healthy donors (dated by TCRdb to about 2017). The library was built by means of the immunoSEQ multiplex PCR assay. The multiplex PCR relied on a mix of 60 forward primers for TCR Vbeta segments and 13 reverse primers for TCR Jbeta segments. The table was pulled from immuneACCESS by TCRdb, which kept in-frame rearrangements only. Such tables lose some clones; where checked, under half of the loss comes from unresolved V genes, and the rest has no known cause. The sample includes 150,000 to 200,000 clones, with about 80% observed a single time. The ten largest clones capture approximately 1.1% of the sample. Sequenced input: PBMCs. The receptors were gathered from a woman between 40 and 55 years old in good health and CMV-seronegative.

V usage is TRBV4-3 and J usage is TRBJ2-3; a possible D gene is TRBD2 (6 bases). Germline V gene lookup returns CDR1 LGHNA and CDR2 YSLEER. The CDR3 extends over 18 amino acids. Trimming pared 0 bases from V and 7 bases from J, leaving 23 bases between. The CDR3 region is CASSQEGTRGGVGNTQYF. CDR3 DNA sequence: TGCGCCAGCAGCCAAGAAGGAACTCGCGGAGGGGTAGGAAATACGCAGTATTTT.

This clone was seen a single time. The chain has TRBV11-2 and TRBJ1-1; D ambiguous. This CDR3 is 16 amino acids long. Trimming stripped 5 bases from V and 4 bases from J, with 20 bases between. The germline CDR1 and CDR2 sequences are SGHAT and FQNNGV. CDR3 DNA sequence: TGTGCCAGCAGCCGGGCTAGCCGGCGATGGGTCACTGAAGCTTTCTTT. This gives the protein CASSRASRRWVTEAFF.

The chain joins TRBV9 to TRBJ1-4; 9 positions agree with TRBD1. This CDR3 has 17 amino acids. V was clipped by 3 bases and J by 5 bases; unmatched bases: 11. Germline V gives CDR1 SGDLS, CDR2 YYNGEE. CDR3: CASSGWIGGTGNEKLFF. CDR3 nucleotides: TGTGCCAGCAGCGGTTGGATAGGGGGGACAGGGAATGAAAAACTGTTTTTT. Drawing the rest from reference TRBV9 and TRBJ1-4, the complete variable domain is DSGVTQTPKHLITATGQRVTLRCSPRSGDLSVYWYQQSLDQGLQFLIQYYNGEERAKGNILERFSAQQFPDLHSELNLSSLELGDSALYFCASSGWIGGTGNEKLFFGSGTQLSVL.

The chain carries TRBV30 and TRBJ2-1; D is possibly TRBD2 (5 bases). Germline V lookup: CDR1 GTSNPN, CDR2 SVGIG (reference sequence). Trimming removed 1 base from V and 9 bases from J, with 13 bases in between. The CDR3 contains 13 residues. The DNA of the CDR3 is TGTGCCTGGAGTGAGACTGCCAGCGGTGAGCAGTTCTTC. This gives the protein CAWSETASGEQFF.

In DNA, the CDR3 is TGTGCCAGCTCACCGGGACAGGGGTTCGGGAACACTGAAGCTTTCTTT. Translated: CASSPGQGFGNTEAFF. The chain links TRBV18 to TRBJ1-1; 10 bases are shared with TRBD1. Trimming took 3 bases from V and 1 from J; bases not matched to a gene: 5. CDR3 length: 16 residues. In germline, CDR1 is KGHSH, CDR2 LQKENI.

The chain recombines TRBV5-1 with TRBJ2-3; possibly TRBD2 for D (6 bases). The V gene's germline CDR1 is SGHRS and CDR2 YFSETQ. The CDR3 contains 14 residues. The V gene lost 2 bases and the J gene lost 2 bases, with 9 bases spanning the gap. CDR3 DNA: TGCGCCAGCAGCTTAGCTAGCGACACAGATACGCAGTATTTT. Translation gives CASSLASDTDTQYF.

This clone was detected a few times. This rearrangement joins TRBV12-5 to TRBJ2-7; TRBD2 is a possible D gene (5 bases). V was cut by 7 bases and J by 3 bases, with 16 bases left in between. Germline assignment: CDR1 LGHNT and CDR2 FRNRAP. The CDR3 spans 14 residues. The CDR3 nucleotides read TGTGCTAGTGCGATCGGGGAGTCTTACTACGAGCAGTACTTC. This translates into CASAIGESYYEQYF. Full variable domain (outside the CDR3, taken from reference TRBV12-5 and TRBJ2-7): DARVTQTPRHKVTEMGQEVTMRCQPILGHNTVFWYRQTMMQGLELLAYFRNRAPLDDSGMPKDRFSAEMPDATLATLKIQPSEPRDSAVYFCASAIGESYYEQYFGPGTRLTVT.

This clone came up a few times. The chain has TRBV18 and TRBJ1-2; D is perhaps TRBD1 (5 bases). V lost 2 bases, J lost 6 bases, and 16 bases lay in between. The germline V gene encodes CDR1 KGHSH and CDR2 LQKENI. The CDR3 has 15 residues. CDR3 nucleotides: TGTGCCAGCTCACCAAGCCCGCGGCAGGGTGATGGCTACACCTTC. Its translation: CASSPSPRQGDGYTF.

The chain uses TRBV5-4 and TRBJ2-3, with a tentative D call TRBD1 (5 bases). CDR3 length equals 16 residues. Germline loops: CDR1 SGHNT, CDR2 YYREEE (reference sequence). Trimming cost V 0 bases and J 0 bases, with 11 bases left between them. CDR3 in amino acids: CASSLEGARSTDTQYF. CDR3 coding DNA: TGTGCCAGCAGCTTGGAAGGGGCGCGAAGCACAGATACGCAGTATTTT.

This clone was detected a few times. The CDR3 protein is CATSSGSTDTQYF. As DNA, the CDR3 is TGTGCCACCTCTAGCGGGAGCACAGATACGCAGTATTTT. The chain combines TRBV10-3 with TRBJ2-3; 8 bases are a match to TRBD2. This CDR3 is 13 amino acids long. Germline V lookup: CDR1 ENHRY, CDR2 SYGVKD. Losses at the gene ends were 10 bases for V and 0 bases for J; bases not matched to a gene: 3.

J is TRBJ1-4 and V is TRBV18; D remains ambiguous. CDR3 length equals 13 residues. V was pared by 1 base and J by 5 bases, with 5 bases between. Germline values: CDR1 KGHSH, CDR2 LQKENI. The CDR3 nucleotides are TGTGCCAGCTCACCACTCCGGAATGAAAAACTGTTTTTT. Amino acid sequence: CASSPLRNEKLFF.

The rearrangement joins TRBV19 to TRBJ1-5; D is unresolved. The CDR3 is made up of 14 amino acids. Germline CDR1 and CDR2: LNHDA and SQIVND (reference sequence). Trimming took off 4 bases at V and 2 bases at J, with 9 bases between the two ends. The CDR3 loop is CASSNTAGNQPQHF. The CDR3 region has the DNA TGTGCCAGTAGTAATACAGCAGGCAATCAGCCCCAGCATTTT.

The CDR3 nucleotides are TGCGCCAGCAGCTTGGAGGTAGCGGCGTACAATGAGCAGTTCTTC. It translates to CASSLEVAAYNEQFF. V usage is TRBV5-1 and J usage is TRBJ2-1; TRBD2 might be the D (6 bases). The germline V gene has CDR1 SGHRS and CDR2 YFSETQ. The CDR3 totals 15 residues. Trimming removed 0 bases at V and 4 bases at J, with 11 bases between.

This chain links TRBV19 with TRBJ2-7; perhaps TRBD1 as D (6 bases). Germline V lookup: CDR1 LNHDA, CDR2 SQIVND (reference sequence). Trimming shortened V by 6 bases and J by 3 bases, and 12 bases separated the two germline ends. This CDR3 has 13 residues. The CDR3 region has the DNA TGTGCCAGTAGCCCGGGACAAAACTACGAGCAGTACGTC. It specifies CASSPGQNYEQYV.

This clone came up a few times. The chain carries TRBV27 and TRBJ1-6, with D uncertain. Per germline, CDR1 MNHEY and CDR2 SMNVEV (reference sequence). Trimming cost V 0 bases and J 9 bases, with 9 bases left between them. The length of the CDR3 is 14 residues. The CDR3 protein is CASSLSVTVSPLHF. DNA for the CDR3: TGTGCCAGCAGTTTATCGGTAACGGTTTCACCCCTCCACTTT.

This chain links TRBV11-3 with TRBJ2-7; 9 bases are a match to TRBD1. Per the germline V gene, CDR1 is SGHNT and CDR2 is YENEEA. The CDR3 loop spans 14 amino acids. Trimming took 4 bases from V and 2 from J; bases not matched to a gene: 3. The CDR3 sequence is CASSSGTGTYEQYF. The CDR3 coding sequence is TGTGCCAGCAGCTCAGGGACAGGGACCTACGAGCAGTACTTC. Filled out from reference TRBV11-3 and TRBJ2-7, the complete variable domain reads EAGVVQSPRYKIIEKKQPVAFWCNPISGHNTLYWYLQNLGQGPELLIRYENEEAVDDSQLPKDRFSAERLKGVDSTLKIQPAELGDSAVYLCASSSGTGTYEQYFGPGTRLTVT.

The CDR3 spells CAWSGAGASGQPQHF. As DNA, the CDR3 is TGTGCCTGGAGTGGAGCGGGGGCGTCGGGTCAGCCCCAGCATTTT. The chain uses TRBV30 and TRBJ1-5, with D perhaps TRBD1 (6 bases). V gave up 1 base and J gave up 6 bases, with 16 bases separating them. The CDR3 totals 15 residues. Germline CDR1 and CDR2: GTSNPN and SVGIG (reference sequence).

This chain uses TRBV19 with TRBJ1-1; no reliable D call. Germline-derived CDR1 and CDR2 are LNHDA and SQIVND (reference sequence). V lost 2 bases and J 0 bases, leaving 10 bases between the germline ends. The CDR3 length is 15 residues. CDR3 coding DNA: TGTGCCAGTAGTATATCAAACAGTATGAACACTGAAGCTTTCTTT. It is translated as CASSISNSMNTEAFF.

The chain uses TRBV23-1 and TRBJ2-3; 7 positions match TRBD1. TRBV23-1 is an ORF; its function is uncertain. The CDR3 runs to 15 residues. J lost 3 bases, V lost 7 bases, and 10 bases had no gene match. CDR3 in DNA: TGCGCCAGCATCACCCGGGACAGAGCTACAGATACGCAGTATTTT. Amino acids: CASITRDRATDTQYF.

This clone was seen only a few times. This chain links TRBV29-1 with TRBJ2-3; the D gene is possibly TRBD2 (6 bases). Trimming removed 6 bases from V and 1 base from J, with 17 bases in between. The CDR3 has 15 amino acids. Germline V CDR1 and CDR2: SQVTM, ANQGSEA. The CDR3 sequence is CSVLSPASGTDTQYF. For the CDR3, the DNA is TGCAGCGTCCTCAGCCCCGCTAGCGGCACAGATACGCAGTATTTT.

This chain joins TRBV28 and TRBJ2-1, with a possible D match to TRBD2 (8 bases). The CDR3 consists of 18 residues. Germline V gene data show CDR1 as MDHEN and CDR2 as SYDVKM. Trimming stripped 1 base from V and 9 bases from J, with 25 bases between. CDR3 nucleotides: TGTGCCAGCAGTTTATCGAGGGGGCCGTTTACTAGCGGTACTGAGCAGTTCTTC. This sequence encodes CASSLSRGPFTSGTEQFF.

The CDR3 is CASSIDLQPQHF. CDR3 DNA sequence: TGTGCCAGTAGTATAGATTTACAGCCCCAGCATTTT. The chain uses TRBV19 and TRBJ1-5, with D unresolved. This CDR3 is built from 12 residues. CDR1 is LNHDA and CDR2 is SQIVND in the germline V gene (reference sequence). The V gene lost 0 bases and the J gene lost 7 bases, with 4 bases spanning the gap.

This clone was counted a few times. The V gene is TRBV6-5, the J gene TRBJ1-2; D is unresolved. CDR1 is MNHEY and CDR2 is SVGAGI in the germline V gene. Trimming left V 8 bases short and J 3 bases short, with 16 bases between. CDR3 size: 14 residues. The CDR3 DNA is TGTGCCAGCTTCACCCCGACGAGGCACTATGGCTACACCTTC. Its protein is CASFTPTRHYGYTF.

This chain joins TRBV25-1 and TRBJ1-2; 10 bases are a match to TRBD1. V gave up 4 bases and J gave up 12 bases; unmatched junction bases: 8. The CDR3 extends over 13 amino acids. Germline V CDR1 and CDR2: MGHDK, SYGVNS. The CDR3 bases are TGTGCCAGCAGTGCCCGGGACAGGGGCCCAAACACCTTC. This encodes CASSARDRGPNTF.

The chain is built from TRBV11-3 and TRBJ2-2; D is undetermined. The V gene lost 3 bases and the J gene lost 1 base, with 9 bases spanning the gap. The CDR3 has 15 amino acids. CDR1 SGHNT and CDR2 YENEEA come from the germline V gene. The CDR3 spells CASSFNGMNTGELFF. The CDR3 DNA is TGTGCCAGCAGCTTTAACGGTATGAACACCGGGGAGCTGTTTTTT.

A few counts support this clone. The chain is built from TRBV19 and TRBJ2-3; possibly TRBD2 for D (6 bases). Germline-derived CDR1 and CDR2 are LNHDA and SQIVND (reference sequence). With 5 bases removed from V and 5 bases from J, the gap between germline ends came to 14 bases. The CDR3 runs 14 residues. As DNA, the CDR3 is TGTGCCAGTAGTCAGTTGGGACTGCGAGATACGCAGTATTTT. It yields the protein CASSQLGLRDTQYF.